A single sample gave rise to the 5 T cell receptor beta chains below, sequenced in a study of PD-L1 blockade in urothelial cancer (dated 2017 in TCRdb). Library preparation used the immunoSEQ multiplex PCR assay. As stored in TCRdb, this immuneACCESS dataset retains in-frame rearrangements with V and J assigned. A fraction of the clones does not appear; measured against another copy, unresolved V genes explain less than half of the discrepancy, and the remainder lacks a known reason. This sample lists approximately 50,000 clones; around 83% were detected once. The ten top clones hold around 22% of the sample. The time point label on this specimen signifies: pretreatment peripheral blood. This sample comprised PBMCs, obtained around atezolizumab (anti-PD-L1) treatment. The receptor set was obtained from a man in his sixties with urothelial cancer.

This chain connects TRBV5-6 to TRBJ2-7, with 8 bases fitting TRBD1. There are 13 residues in the CDR3. Germline values: CDR1 SGHDT, CDR2 YYEEEE. J was trimmed by 5 bases and V by 4 bases; bases with no gene match: 5. CDR3 loop: CASSVGQGHEQYF. The CDR3 coding sequence is TGTGCCAGCAGCGTCGGACAGGGCCACGAGCAGTACTTC.

The chain recombines TRBV4-1 with TRBJ1-2; D is undetermined. V was shortened by 2 bases and J by 3 bases, with 13 bases between the two germline ends. CDR3 size: 15 residues. Germline V gene data show CDR1 as MGHRA and CDR2 as YSYEKL. Here the CDR3 reads CASSQNPTIDYGYTF. CDR3 nucleotide sequence: TGCGCCAGCAGCCAAAACCCGACAATTGACTATGGCTACACCTTC.

The genes are TRBV13 and TRBJ2-7; 10 bases align to TRBD2. This CDR3 has 15 amino acids. The V gene end was trimmed by 5 bases and the J gene end by 0 bases; junction bases not matched to a gene: 4. CDR1 and CDR2 (germline): PRHDT, FYEKMQ (reference sequence). For the CDR3, the DNA is TGTGCCAGCAGCGGCGGACTAGCGGACTCCTACGAGCAGTACTTC. Translated: CASSGGLADSYEQYF.

This chain connects TRBV2 to TRBJ1-3, with D possibly being TRBD1 (5 bases). V was cut by 6 bases and J by 1 base, with 13 bases left in between. Germline V lookup: CDR1 SNHLY, CDR2 FYNNEI. This CDR3 is built from 15 residues. DNA of the CDR3: TGTGCCAGCAGCCAACCCGGGGGGTCTGGAAACACCATATATTTT. Amino acids: CASSQPGGSGNTIYF.

This rearrangement joins TRBV27 to TRBJ1-1; 7 nucleotides agree with TRBD1. Germline V CDR1 and CDR2: MNHEY, SMNVEV (reference sequence). V gave up 5 bases and J gave up 8 bases; unmatched junction bases: 5. The CDR3 contains 12 residues. The DNA for the CDR3 is TGTGCCAGCAGTCTCTGGACAGGAGAAGCTTTCTTT. Its protein product is CASSLWTGEAFF.